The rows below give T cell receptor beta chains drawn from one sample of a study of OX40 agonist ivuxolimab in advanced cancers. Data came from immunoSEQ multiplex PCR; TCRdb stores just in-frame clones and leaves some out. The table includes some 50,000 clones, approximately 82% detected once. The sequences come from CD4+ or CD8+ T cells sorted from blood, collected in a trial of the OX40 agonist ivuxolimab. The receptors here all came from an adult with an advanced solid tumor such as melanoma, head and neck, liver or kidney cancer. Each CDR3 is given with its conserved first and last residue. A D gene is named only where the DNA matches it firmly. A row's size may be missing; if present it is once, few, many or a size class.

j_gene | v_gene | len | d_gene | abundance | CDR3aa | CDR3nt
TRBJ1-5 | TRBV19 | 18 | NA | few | CASSSPRGAVRSNQPQHF | TGTGCCAGTAGTTCCCCTAGGGGGGCTGTGAGAAGCAATCAGCCCCAGCATTTT
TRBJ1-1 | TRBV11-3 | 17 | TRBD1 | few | CASSRGSGTGTNTEAFF | TGTGCCAGCAGCCGGGGAAGCGGGACAGGGACAAACACTGAAGCTTTCTTT
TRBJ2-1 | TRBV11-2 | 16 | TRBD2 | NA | CASSLGRGGYYNEQFF | TGTGCCAGCAGCTTAGGGCGGGGGGGATACTACAATGAGCAGTTCTTC
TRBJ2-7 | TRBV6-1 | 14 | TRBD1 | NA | CASSEAGGQLEQYF | TGTGCCAGCAGTGAAGCAGGGGGCCAGCTCGAGCAGTACTTC
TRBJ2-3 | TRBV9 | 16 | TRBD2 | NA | CASSVGASGGADTQYF | TGTGCCAGCAGCGTAGGTGCTAGCGGGGGGGCCGATACGCAGTATTTT
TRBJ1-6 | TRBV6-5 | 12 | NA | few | CATGTGVSPLHF | TGTGCGACCGGGACGGGGGTCTCACCCCTCCACTTT
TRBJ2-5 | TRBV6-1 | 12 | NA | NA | CASSGSQETQYF | TGTGCCAGCAGTGGGTCACAAGAGACCCAGTACTTC
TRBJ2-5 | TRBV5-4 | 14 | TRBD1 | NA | CASSNRGTSETQYF | TGTGCCAGCTCAAACAGGGGAACTTCAGAGACCCAGTACTTC
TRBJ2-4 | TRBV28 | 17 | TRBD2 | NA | CASSFVAGAGGMNIQYF | TGTGCCAGCAGTTTCGTAGCGGGGGCAGGGGGTATGAACATTCAGTACTTC
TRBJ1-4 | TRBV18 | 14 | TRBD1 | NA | CASSGTGVNEKLFF | TGTGCCAGCTCAGGGACAGGCGTGAACGAAAAACTGTTTTTT
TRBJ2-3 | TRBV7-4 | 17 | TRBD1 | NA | CASSPRGWVLRTDTQYF | TGTGCCAGCAGCCCCAGGGGGTGGGTCCTTCGCACAGATACGCAGTATTTT
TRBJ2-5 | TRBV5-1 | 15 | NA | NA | CASSLESRAGETQYF | TGCGCCAGCAGCTTGGAATCGAGGGCGGGAGAGACCCAGTACTTC
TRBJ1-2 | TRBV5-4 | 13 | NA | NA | CASSLIGTYGYTF | TGTGCCAGCAGCTTAATCGGCACCTATGGCTACACCTTC
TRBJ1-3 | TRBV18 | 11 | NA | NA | CASSPEDTIYF | TGTGCCAGCTCACCCGAGGACACCATATATTTT
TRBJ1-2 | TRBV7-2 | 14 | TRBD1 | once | CASSLGTGNYGYTF | TGTGCCAGCAGCTTAGGGACAGGGAACTATGGCTACACCTTC
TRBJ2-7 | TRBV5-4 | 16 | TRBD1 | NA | CASSLKARTGGYEQYF | TGTGCCAGCAGCTTGAAGGCCAGGACAGGGGGTTACGAGCAGTACTTC
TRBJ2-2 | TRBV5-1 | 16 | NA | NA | CASSSAFGGNTGELFF | TGCGCCAGCAGCTCGGCATTCGGGGGTAACACCGGGGAGCTGTTTTTT
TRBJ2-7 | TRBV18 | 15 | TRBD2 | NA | CASSPAAGATYEQYF | TGTGCCAGCTCACCAGCAGCGGGGGCTACCTACGAGCAGTACTTC